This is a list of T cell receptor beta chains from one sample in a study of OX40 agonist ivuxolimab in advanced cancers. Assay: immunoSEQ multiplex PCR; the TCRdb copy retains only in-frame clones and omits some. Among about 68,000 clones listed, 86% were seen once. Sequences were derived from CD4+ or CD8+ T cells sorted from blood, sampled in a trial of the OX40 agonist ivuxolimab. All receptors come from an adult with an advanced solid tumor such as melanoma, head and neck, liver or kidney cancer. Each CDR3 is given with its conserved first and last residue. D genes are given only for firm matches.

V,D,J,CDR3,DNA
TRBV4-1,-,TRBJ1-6,CASSQGVAGLGAPLHF,TGCGCCAGCAGCCAAGGAGTGGCGGGGCTTGGTGCACCCCTCCACTTT
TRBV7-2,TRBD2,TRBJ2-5,CASSLLAGRETQYF,TGTGCCAGCAGCTTACTAGCGGGGAGAGAGACCCAGTACTTC
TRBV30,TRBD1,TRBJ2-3,CAWTHIGTGGTDTQYF,TGTGCCTGGACCCACATTGGGACAGGGGGCACAGATACGCAGTATTTT
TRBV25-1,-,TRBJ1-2,CASSEFGRSYGYTF,TGTGCCAGCAGTGAATTCGGTCGCAGCTATGGCTACACCTTC
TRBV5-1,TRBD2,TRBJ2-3,CASSLAVASGGTDTQYF,TGCGCCAGCAGCTTGGCCGTCGCTAGCGGGGGCACAGATACGCAGTATTTT
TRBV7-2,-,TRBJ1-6,CASRSGGTYNSPLHF,TGTGCCAGCCGGAGTGGGGGAACCTATAATTCACCCCTCCACTTT
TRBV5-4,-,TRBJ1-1,CASSWDRRNTEAFF,TGTGCCAGCAGCTGGGATAGAAGGAACACTGAAGCTTTCTTT
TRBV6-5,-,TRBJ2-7,CASSRKGITEQYF,TGTGCCAGCAGCCGTAAGGGGATCACCGAGCAGTACTTC
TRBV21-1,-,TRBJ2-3,CASSKRDRSLDTQYF,TGTGCCAGCAGCAAAAGGGACAGGAGTTTAGATACGCAGTATTTT
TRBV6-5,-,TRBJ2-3,CASSYSDSGTQYF,TGTGCCAGCAGTTACTCAGACTCAGGAACGCAGTATTTT